One TCR beta chain is described in this entry. The entry originates in a study of blood T cell repertoires in COVID-19. In germline, CDR1 is SNHLY, CDR2 FYNNEI. V was pared by 4 bases and J by 4 bases, with 7 bases between. This CDR3 comprises 13 residues. Only in-frame clones appear in the TCRdb table, and some are missing; sequencing was by immunoSEQ multiplex PCR. This sample has more than 85,000 clones, with nearly 90% found just once. This TCR came from a human donor in a cohort sampled during active COVID-19. The V call is TRBV2, the J call TRBJ2-2; unclear D gene. Material for sequencing was peripheral blood. The CDR3 DNA sequence: TGTGCCAGCAGTGGACACTCCACCGGGGAGCTGTTTTTT. Translation gives CASSGHSTGELFF. Full variable domain (missing parts from reference TRBV2 and TRBJ2-2): EPEVTQTPSHQVTQMGQEVILRCVPISNHLYFYWYRQILGQKVEFLVSFYNNEISEKSEIFDDQFSVERPDGSNFTLKIRSTKLEDSAMYFCASSGHSTGELFFGEGSRLTVL.